These 19 T cell receptor beta chains share one sample of origin, sequenced in a study of Graves' ophthalmopathy and Graves' hyperthyroidism. The TCR beta CDR3 regions underwent amplification from RNA transcripts. Second-round multiplex PCR came after first-round RT-PCR with HTBI primers. TCRdb passed the multiplex PCR reads through MiXCR, listing each CDR3 protein once. In the table there are about 160,000 distinct CDR3 sequences, around two fifths of which are singletons. The sample comprised peripheral blood. These receptor sequences come from a young man with Graves' ophthalmopathy.

This sequence joins TRBV28 and TRBJ1-2; TRBD1 matches at 10 bases. Germline V lookup: CDR1 MDHEN, CDR2 SYDVKM. The junction had 6 bases not matched to a gene; V was cut back by 2 bases and J by 3 bases. The CDR3 spans 16 residues. CDR3 residues: CASSLRDRGGYYGYTF. CDR3 sequence (DNA): TGTGCCAGCAGTTTAAGGGACAGGGGAGGGTACTATGGCTACACCTTC.

The J gene is TRBJ1-2, the V gene TRBV2; a possible D gene is TRBD1 (5 bases). The V gene lost 3 bases and the J gene lost 2 bases, with 10 bases spanning the gap. The CDR3 loop spans 14 amino acids. Germline loops: CDR1 SNHLY, CDR2 FYNNEI. CDR3 DNA: TGTGCCAGCAGTGACGGGGGGGAGAACTATGGCTACACCTTC. It specifies CASSDGGENYGYTF.

In its sample, this clonotype was seen once. The gene calls are TRBV6-2 or TRBV6-3 and TRBJ2-2; D unresolved. V dropped 7 bases and J dropped 2 bases, with 11 bases sitting between them. Looked up from germline, CDR1 is MNHEY and CDR2 is SVGEGT. This CDR3 is built from 14 residues. For the CDR3, the DNA is TGTGCCAGCACTTCCGGGCCAAACACCGGGGAGCTGTTTTTT. Its translation is CASTSGPNTGELFF.

In this sample, this clonotype turned up a few times. This sequence joins TRBV6-1 and TRBJ2-2; 7 bases align to TRBD2. Germline V gene data show CDR1 as MNHNS and CDR2 as SASEGT. V lost 4 bases, J lost 4 bases, and 12 bases stayed unmatched. This CDR3 has 17 residues. The CDR3 DNA is TGTGCCAGCAGTGGGGGTCTAGCGGAAACATCCACCGGGGAGCTGTTTTTT. Its protein product is CASSGGLAETSTGELFF.

The CDR3 protein is CSAWESLQETQYF. In nucleotides, the CDR3 is TGCAGTGCCTGGGAGTCACTCCAAGAGACCCAGTACTTC. The chain combines TRBV20-1 with TRBJ2-5; tentative D call: TRBD2 (5 bases). The length of the CDR3 is 13 residues. From germline, CDR1 is DFQATT and CDR2 SNEGSKA (reference sequence). The V gene lost 6 bases and the J gene lost 1 base, with 12 bases spanning the gap.

The genes are TRBV19 and TRBJ1-5; 11 bases are shared with TRBD1. The J segment lost 7 bases and the V segment lost 3 bases, leaving 8 bases of the junction unmatched. The CDR3 has 16 amino acids. Germline loops: CDR1 LNHDA, CDR2 SQIVND (reference sequence). CDR3 protein: CASSILGTGGTQPQHF. The CDR3 DNA reads TGTGCCAGTAGTATCCTCGGGACAGGGGGTACGCAGCCCCAGCATTTT.

The rearrangement links TRBV11-2 to TRBJ2-7; 8 positions match TRBD1. CDR3 length equals 16 residues. Germline V lookup: CDR1 SGHAT, CDR2 FQNNGV. The V gene end was trimmed by 1 base and the J gene end by 9 bases; junction bases not matched to a gene: 14. For the CDR3, the DNA is TGTGCCAGCAGCTTAGTCCTCGGACAGGGAGAGTGGGTGCAGTACTTC. Amino acid sequence: CASSLVLGQGEWVQYF.

This clonotype has at least ten counts. This chain links TRBV11-3 with TRBJ1-1, with TRBD1 as a possible D gene (5 bases). The CDR3 has 14 amino acids. CDR1 and CDR2 (germline): SGHNT, YENEEA. The germline V and J ends were trimmed by 2 bases and 5 bases, with 12 bases remaining between them. The CDR3 sequence: CASSLQGKHTEAFF. The CDR3 DNA sequence: TGTGCCAGCAGCTTACAGGGAAAACATACTGAAGCTTTCTTT.

The table lists this clonotype with many counts. The chain combines TRBV7-2 with TRBJ1-1, with a tentative D call TRBD1 (6 bases). This CDR3 contains 14 residues. Germline V gene sequence: CDR1 SGHTA, CDR2 FQGNSA. V was clipped by 3 bases and J by 5 bases, with 13 bases between them. The CDR3 DNA sequence: TGTGCCAGCAGCTTCGTACAGGGTAGGACTGAAGCTTTCTTT. Amino acids: CASSFVQGRTEAFF.

The chain links TRBV19 to TRBJ1-1; TRBD1 agrees at 8 bases. Germline-derived CDR1 and CDR2 are LNHDA and SQIVND (reference sequence). The CDR3 runs to 12 residues. The V and J ends lost 9 bases and 6 bases, in that order; junction bases with no gene match: 6. This CDR3 reads CASGQGSAEAFF. CDR3 coding DNA: TGTGCCAGCGGACAGGGATCAGCTGAAGCTTTCTTT.

This clonotype was counted ten times or more. The chain carries TRBV28 and TRBJ2-5; D is ambiguous. V was pared by 2 bases and J by 7 bases, with 23 bases between. CDR1 MDHEN and CDR2 SYDVKM come from the germline V gene. This CDR3 comprises 17 residues. CDR3 protein: CASSLRSATPALMTQYF. The CDR3 bases are TGTGCCAGCAGTTTACGGTCCGCCACCCCGGCTCTGATGACCCAGTACTTC.

Many counts were recorded for this clonotype. The genes are TRBV20-1 and TRBJ2-7; D not certain. Germline CDR1 is DFQATT and CDR2 is SNEGSKA (reference sequence). With 3 bases removed from V and 4 bases from J, the gap between germline ends came to 16 bases. The CDR3 extends over 14 amino acids. In DNA, the CDR3 is TGCAGTGCTAGGGGATCCGGGTGGGTATACGAGCAGTACTTC. It translates to CSARGSGWVYEQYF.

The chain carries TRBV10-2 and TRBJ2-5; the match to TRBD1 covers 9 bases. After removal of 6 bases from V and 1 base from J, the junction contained 3 bases not matched to a gene. In germline, CDR1 is WSHSY, CDR2 SAAADI. The CDR3 contains 14 residues. The CDR3 is CASRGTGIQETQYF. The CDR3, as DNA: TGCGCCAGCAGGGGGACAGGGATCCAAGAGACCCAGTACTTC.

The genes are TRBV28 and TRBJ1-2; 10 nucleotides line up with TRBD1. J gave up 4 bases and V 7 bases, and 12 bases lay outside the gene matches. Per germline, CDR1 MDHEN and CDR2 SYDVKM. The CDR3 runs 16 residues. The CDR3 DNA sequence: TGTGCCAGCACCTTTGACAGGGGGCGGACCCCCTATGGCTACACCTTC. Protein product: CASTFDRGRTPYGYTF.

In this sample, this clonotype turned up many times. The V and J genes are TRBV12-3 or TRBV12-4 and TRBJ2-7; no clear D. CDR3 length equals 15 residues. V was cut by 2 bases and J by 3 bases, with 14 bases left in between. As DNA, the CDR3 is TGTGCCAGCAGTTTAACGAGACAAAAGCTCTACGAGCAGTACTTC. Translated: CASSLTRQKLYEQYF.

The sample holds many counts of this clonotype. The junction and the germline gene differ at one end; a read error may be behind it. This chain uses TRBV20-1 with TRBJ2-5, with D unresolved. The CDR3 length is 11 residues. The germline V gene has CDR1 DFQATT and CDR2 SNEGSKA (reference sequence). In DNA form, the CDR3 reads TGCAGTGCTAGATCAGACCCTTGGGTTACTTTC. It is translated as CSARSDPWVTF.

The CDR3 coding sequence is TGTGCCAGCAGTCCAGAGGGCGCTGAAGCTTTCTTT. Encoded protein: CASSPEGAEAFF. This chain connects TRBV12-3 or TRBV12-4 to TRBJ1-1, with D uncertain. The length of the CDR3 is 12 residues. Trimming removed 5 bases from V and 6 bases from J, with 10 bases in between.

This clonotype was seen ten or more times. The rearrangement joins TRBV7-9 to TRBJ1-1; no clear D gene. Germline CDR1 reads SEHNR; CDR2 reads FQNEAQ (reference sequence). CDR3 length equals 12 residues. V gave up 3 bases and J gave up 3 bases, with 5 bases separating them. Here the CDR3 reads CASSFPDTEAFF. DNA of the CDR3: TGTGCCAGCAGCTTCCCGGACACTGAAGCTTTCTTT.

This chain joins TRBV28 and TRBJ1-5; TRBD1 agrees at 7 bases. Per germline, CDR1 MDHEN and CDR2 SYDVKM. This CDR3 comprises 14 residues. The V segment lost 3 bases and the J segment 6 bases; nucleotides outside the gene matches: 5. The CDR3 DNA reads as TGTGCCAGCAGTTTGTGGCAGGGGGGTCAGCCCCAGCATTTT. It specifies CASSLWQGGQPQHF. Full variable domain (remainder filled in from reference TRBV28 and TRBJ1-5): DVKVTQSSRYLVKRTGEKVFLECVQDMDHENMFWYRQDPGLGLRLIYFSYDVKMKEKGDIPEGYSVSREKKERFSLILESASTNQTSMYLCASSLWQGGQPQHFGDGTRLSIL.